The 17 T cell receptor beta chains below come from one sample, sequenced in a study of shared clonotypes between healthy human individuals (dated by TCRdb to between 2020 and 2021). Library construction relied on the immunoSEQ multiplex PCR assay. This is the immuneACCESS table as TCRdb keeps it, with only in-frame sequences that have V and J called. A part of the clones is gone; compared with another copy, unresolved V genes explain less than half, and the rest is unexplained. Recorded for this sample are 400,000 to 550,000 clones; 70% to 85% of them occurred a single time. The ten most abundant clones make up approximately 12% of the sample. Sequencing was performed on PBMCs. Receptors originate from a woman aged 40 to 49 in good health. Some clones in this sample may be carry-over from other donors' samples.

The chain uses TRBV19 and TRBJ2-1; the match to TRBD2 covers 11 bases. V shed 5 bases and J 5 bases; nucleotides not matched to a gene: 5. This CDR3 comprises 15 residues. CDR1 and CDR2 from the germline V gene are LNHDA and SQIVND (reference sequence). The CDR3 DNA reads as TGTGCCAGTAGTCCTCTAGCGGGAGGCGACAATGAGCAGTTCTTC. Amino acids: CASSPLAGGDNEQFF.

This clone was recorded once. This chain connects TRBV11-2 to TRBJ2-7; D is possibly TRBD1 or TRBD2 (5 bases each). V was clipped by 5 bases and J by 4 bases, with 15 bases between them. This CDR3 region has 14 residues. CDR1 and CDR2 (germline): SGHAT, FQNNGV. The CDR3 DNA follows: TGTGCCAGCAGCCTTCGGGACGGAGTTTACGAGCAGTACTTC. This sequence encodes CASSLRDGVYEQYF.

The chain combines TRBV7-2 with TRBJ2-3; D call uncertain. Per germline, CDR1 SGHTA and CDR2 FQGNSA. Trimming took 3 bases from V and 0 from J, leaving 4 bases between them. This CDR3 is built from 13 residues. CDR3 residues: CASSFVSTDTQYF. The CDR3 nucleotides read TGTGCCAGCAGCTTTGTAAGCACAGATACGCAGTATTTT.

The rearrangement links TRBV15 to TRBJ1-2; 11 bases are shared with TRBD1. The trim removed 5 bases at V and 2 bases at J, leaving 1 base unmatched. Germline CDR1 and CDR2: LNHNV and YYDKDF (reference sequence). CDR3 length equals 14 residues. CDR3: CATSGTGGNYGYTF. The CDR3 DNA reads TGTGCCACCAGCGGGACAGGGGGAAACTATGGCTACACCTTC.

The gene calls are TRBV28 and TRBJ2-7; D is possibly TRBD1 or TRBD2 (5 bases each). V lost 4 bases and J 0 bases, leaving 16 bases between the germline ends. The CDR3 totals 16 residues. Germline V gene data show CDR1 as MDHEN and CDR2 as SYDVKM. As DNA, the CDR3 is TGTGCCAGCAGTTCCCCCGGGACCGCGAGCTCCTACGAGCAGTACTTC. It specifies CASSSPGTASSYEQYF.

This clone was seen a few times. The rearrangement links TRBV19 to TRBJ1-4; D is ambiguous. Trimming took off 5 bases at V and 8 bases at J, with 21 bases between the two ends. The CDR3 is made up of 16 amino acids. CDR1 is LNHDA, CDR2 SQIVND, per germline (reference sequence). CDR3 sequence (DNA): TGTGCCAGTAGTTTTTCGTTTGACCAGACTGGAGAAAAACTGTTTTTT. It encodes CASSFSFDQTGEKLFF.

This rearrangement joins TRBV7-9 to TRBJ2-1; TRBD2 matches at 11 bases. CDR3 length: 16 residues. Germline V gene sequence: CDR1 SEHNR, CDR2 FQNEAQ (reference sequence). J was trimmed by 5 bases and V by 1 base; bases with no gene match: 4. CDR3 DNA: TGTGCCAGCAGCTTAGGTACTAGCGGGGGAGACAATGAGCAGTTCTTC. It is translated as CASSLGTSGGDNEQFF.

The V call is TRBV7-2, the J call TRBJ1-2; D remains unclear. Deletions cut 5 bases from V and 5 bases from J, with 9 bases between. The CDR3 loop spans 12 amino acids. CDR1 is SGHTA, CDR2 FQGNSA, per germline. CDR3 bases: TGTGCCAGCAGCCCCTATCAGTATGGCTACACCTTC. Its translation is CASSPYQYGYTF.

The J gene is TRBJ2-6, the V gene TRBV6-6; D ambiguous. This CDR3 comprises 14 residues. Trimming pared 7 bases from V and 0 bases from J, leaving 7 bases between. Germline-derived CDR1 and CDR2 are MNHNY and SVGAGI (reference sequence). The CDR3 DNA reads TGTGCCAGCACCCTCGACTCTGGGGCCAACGTCCTGACTTTC. This translates into CASTLDSGANVLTF.

This chain connects TRBV18 to TRBJ2-7, with D uncertain. This CDR3 contains 13 residues. CDR1 and CDR2 (germline): KGHSH, LQKENI. V gave up 3 bases and J gave up 6 bases, with 12 bases separating them. As DNA, the CDR3 is TGTGCCAGCTCACCGGGAAGGGAACGCGAGCAGTACTTC. As protein: CASSPGREREQYF.

This clone occurred a few times. The V call is TRBV30, the J call TRBJ2-5, with D tentatively TRBD1 (6 bases). The CDR3 is made up of 16 amino acids. Germline CDR1 and CDR2: GTSNPN and SVGIG (reference sequence). The V end lost 3 bases, the J end lost 0 bases, and 17 bases lay between the germline ends. DNA for the CDR3: TGTGCCTGGAGCCGAGGACAGACTGGCTACCAAGAGACCCAGTACTTC. Its protein product is CAWSRGQTGYQETQYF.

Points on this clone: Within the sample, other DNA sequences also encode this same CDR3. The chain carries TRBV5-1 and TRBJ2-5, with 7 bases aligning to TRBD2. The CDR3 runs 13 residues. Trimming removed 4 bases from V and 2 bases from J; junction bases left unmatched: 2. CDR1 and CDR2 (germline): SGHRS, YFSETQ. The CDR3 nucleotides are TGCGCCAGCAGCAGGGGACTACAAGAGACCCAGTACTTC. It specifies CASSRGLQETQYF. The variable domain in full, with the rest retrieved from reference TRBV5-1 and TRBJ2-5, is KAGVTQTPRYLIKTRGQQVTLSCSPISGHRSVSWYQQTPGQGLQFLFEYFSETQRNKGNFPGRFSGRQFSNSRSEMNVSTLELGDSALYLCASSRGLQETQYFGPGTRLLVL.

The rearrangement uses TRBV7-2 and TRBJ2-2; no reliable D call. The germline V gene encodes CDR1 SGHTA and CDR2 FQGNSA. The CDR3 is 15 amino acids. Trimming left V 1 base short and J 3 bases short, with 9 bases between. The CDR3 nucleotides read TGTGCCAGCAGCTTAGAGTGGGCCGACACCGGGGAGCTGTTTTTT. Translation gives CASSLEWADTGELFF.

This chain joins TRBV4-1 and TRBJ1-1; D unclear. V lost 1 base and J 5 bases, leaving 14 bases between the germline ends. This CDR3 has 15 amino acids. Germline assignment: CDR1 MGHRA and CDR2 YSYEKL. Here the CDR3 DNA reads TGCGCCAGCAGCCAAGGATTTCGGCCGAATACTGAAGCTTTCTTT. Amino acids: CASSQGFRPNTEAFF.

This chain connects TRBV2 to TRBJ1-2; 8 bases fit TRBD1. V lost 4 bases and J lost 4; bases outside the gene matches: 2. In germline, CDR1 is SNHLY, CDR2 FYNNEI. CDR3 length: 13 residues. The CDR3: CASSVQGAYGYTF. DNA of the CDR3: TGTGCCAGCAGTGTGCAGGGGGCCTATGGCTACACCTTC. The full variable domain, with the rest looked up from reference TRBV2 and TRBJ1-2, is EPEVTQTPSHQVTQMGQEVILRCVPISNHLYFYWYRQILGQKVEFLVSFYNNEISEKSEIFDDQFSVERPDGSNFTLKIRSTKLEDSAMYFCASSVQGAYGYTFGSGTRLTVV.

In the case of this clone: The junction departs from germline at one end; a sequencing error may be responsible. The chain links TRBV7-7 to TRBJ2-2; tentatively, D is TRBD2 (6 bases). Germline CDR1 reads SSHAT; CDR2 reads FNYEAQ (reference sequence). The CDR3 is made up of 14 amino acids. The CDR3 loop is CASSYTGDTGELFF. CDR3 sequence (DNA): TGTGCTAGCAGCTACACGGGGGACACCGGGGAGCTGTTTTTT.

The J gene is TRBJ2-2, the V gene TRBV19, with 11 positions matching TRBD2. Germline loops: CDR1 LNHDA, CDR2 SQIVND (reference sequence). The CDR3 length is 18 residues. V gave up 5 bases and J gave up 4 bases; unmatched junction bases: 12. As DNA, the CDR3 is TGTGCCAGTAGTGTACGCCCGGGACTAGCGGAACTCACCGGGGAGCTGTTTTTT. Protein product: CASSVRPGLAELTGELFF.